A selection of T cell receptor beta chains follows, all from one sample in a study of Ad26.COV2.S vaccination and SARS-CoV-2 variants. The repertoire was sequenced with immunoSEQ multiplex PCR; TCRdb's copy has only in-frame clones and lacks some. The sample lists roughly 420,000 clones; roughly 90% were seen once. This specimen was peripheral blood, taken in a trial of Ad26.COV2.S vaccine versus placebo. These receptors originate from a person aged 18-60 years who received the Ad26.COV2.S COVID-19 vaccine or a placebo. The CDR3 runs from the conserved cysteine through the conserved F or W. Fields, in order: D gene, J gene, V gene, clone size, CDR3 DNA, CDR3 protein. A D gene is named only where the DNA matches it firmly. Only some rows state a clone size, as once, few, many or a class for expanded clones.

TRBD1 | TRBJ2-1 | TRBV24-1 | - | TGTGCCACCAGTGATCCCACCCTGGGACAGGACTACAATGAGCAGTTCTTC | CATSDPTLGQDYNEQFF
- | TRBJ1-1 | TRBV6-6 | - | TGTGCCAGCAGTCTACGGGGGGAAGCTTTCTTT | CASSLRGEAFF
TRBD2 | TRBJ2-7 | TRBV19 | - | TGTGCCAGTAGCACTCCGGGACTAGGAGGAGGCGAGCAGTACTTC | CASSTPGLGGGEQYF
TRBD1 | TRBJ1-5 | TRBV5-1 | - | TGCGCCAGCAGCTTAGGACAGGGGGATCAGCCCCAGCATTTT | CASSLGQGDQPQHF
TRBD2 | TRBJ2-3 | TRBV11-2 | - | TGTGCCAGCAGCTTAGGACAGCGGGGGGGCCAGACAGATACGCAGTATTTT | CASSLGQRGGQTDTQYF
- | TRBJ2-3 | TRBV4-1 | - | TGCGCCAGCAGCCAAGATGGGCGGATAACGCAGTATTTT | CASSQDGRITQYF
TRBD2 | TRBJ2-1 | TRBV11-2 | - | TGTGCCAGCAGCTTAGGACCCCCCCTAGCGGGAGGCTACAATGAGCAGTTCTTC | CASSLGPPLAGGYNEQFF
- | TRBJ1-5 | TRBV30 | - | TGTGCCTGGAGTGTAAGAGGGGCGGACGGCCAGCCCCAGCATTTT | CAWSVRGADGQPQHF
- | TRBJ2-7 | TRBV5-7 | - | TGTGCCAGCAGCTTATTGCGTGTCGCAGGTCTGGGCGAGCAGTACTTC | CASSLLRVAGLGEQYF
- | TRBJ2-3 | TRBV4-3 | - | TGCGCCAGCAGCCAAGATCAGGGGGGCGTAGATACGCAGTATTTT | CASSQDQGGVDTQYF
- | TRBJ2-5 | TRBV28 | few | TGTGCCAGCAGTTTCCTCGGTAGGGACCCCACTCAAGAGATCCAGTACTTC | CASSFLGRDPTQEIQYF
TRBD2 | TRBJ2-7 | TRBV2 | - | TGTGCCAGCAGGGGGGGGGTGACTAGTCCTCACGAGCAGTACTTC | CASRGGVTSPHEQYF
TRBD1 | TRBJ1-2 | TRBV19 | - | TGTGCCAGCAAGACTGACAGGGAAAGGGGTGGCTACACCTTC | CASKTDRERGGYTF
- | TRBJ1-1 | TRBV5-6 | - | TGTGCCAGCAGCCACGTAGGAAACAACACTGAAGCTTTCTTT | CASSHVGNNTEAFF
- | TRBJ1-3 | TRBV4-1 | - | TGCGCCAGCAGCCAAGACTGGGTTGGAAACACCATATATTTT | CASSQDWVGNTIYF
- | TRBJ2-1 | TRBV14 | - | TGTGCCAGCAGCACACTCAGGGGCCTCGAGAGGGATGAGCAGTTCTTC | CASSTLRGLERDEQFF
- | TRBJ2-3 | TRBV27 | - | TGTGCCAGCAAGGGGAATAGAGGCACAGATACGCAGTATTTT | CASKGNRGTDTQYF
- | TRBJ1-1 | TRBV4-1 | few | TGCGCCAGCAGCGGGGCGAACACTGAAGCTTTCTTT | CASSGANTEAFF
TRBD1 | TRBJ1-2 | TRBV6-5 | - | TGTGCCAGCAGTAGGACAGGGACCCATGGCTACACCTTC | CASSRTGTHGYTF
- | TRBJ1-1 | TRBV30 | - | TGTGCCTGGAGTCGAGGGACGGTCCAACCTGAAGCTTTCTTT | CAWSRGTVQPEAFF
TRBD2 | TRBJ2-2 | TRBV5-4 | few | TGTGCCAGCAGCTCTCAGCGGGGAGCGAACACCGGGGAGCTGTTTTTT | CASSSQRGANTGELFF
- | TRBJ1-1 | TRBV19 | - | TGTGCCACGGCGTGGCAGGATCAACAAGCTTTCTTT | CATAWQDQQAFF
- | TRBJ2-6 | TRBV19 | - | TGTGCCAGTAGTATATCTGCCGAAGAGATTGGGGCCAACGTCCTGACTTTC | CASSISAEEIGANVLTF
TRBD2 | TRBJ2-5 | TRBV7-9 | - | TGTGCCAGCAGCTCTAGCGGGGGGGAAGAGACCCAGTACTTC | CASSSSGGEETQYF
TRBD1 | TRBJ2-5 | TRBV29-1 | - | TGCAGCGTTGACCCCGACAGGGTCCAAGAGACCCAGTACTTC | CSVDPDRVQETQYF
- | TRBJ1-2 | TRBV11-2 | - | TGTGCCAGCTACCGAAACGGGGATGGCTACACCTTC | CASYRNGDGYTF
- | TRBJ1-5 | TRBV10-3 | - | TGTGCCATCAGCGACAACCGTAATCAGCCCCAGCATTTT | CAISDNRNQPQHF
TRBD1 | TRBJ1-2 | TRBV18 | few | TGTGCCAGCTCCGCGACAGGGGGCGCGTCGAACTATGGCTACACCTTC | CASSATGGASNYGYTF
- | TRBJ2-7 | TRBV6-4 | many | TGTGCCAGCAGTGGGGCGGGACACCACTACGAGCAGTACTTC | CASSGAGHHYEQYF
TRBD1 | TRBJ2-7 | TRBV25-1 | - | TGTGCCAGCAGTACCCGGGACAGATATTACTTC | CASSTRDRYYF
TRBD2 | TRBJ2-3 | TRBV7-2 | - | TGTGCCAGCAGCTTATATAGCGGGAGGGATACGCAGTATTTT | CASSLYSGRDTQYF
- | TRBJ1-1 | TRBV28 | few | TGTGCCAGCAGTTTACCGTTCACTGAAGCTTTCTTT | CASSLPFTEAFF
TRBD2 | TRBJ2-3 | TRBV9 | - | TGTGCCAGCAGCCCCCGGGTTCTAGCGGGGGGCACTAGCACAGATACGCAGTATTTT | CASSPRVLAGGTSTDTQYF
- | TRBJ1-1 | TRBV19 | - | TGTGCCACCCTTGACCTCACTGAAGCTTTCTTT | CATLDLTEAFF
- | TRBJ1-4 | TRBV6-5 | once | TGTGCCAGCAGTTACTACGGGGGAACTAATGAAAAACTGTTTTTT | CASSYYGGTNEKLFF
- | TRBJ1-3 | TRBV9 | - | TGTGCCAGCAGCGTCGGCCTGAGCTCTGGAAACACCATATATTTT | CASSVGLSSGNTIYF
- | TRBJ2-7 | TRBV24-1 | - | TGTGCCACCAGTGACGGGACCTACGAGCAGTACTTC | CATSDGTYEQYF
- | TRBJ2-3 | TRBV18 | - | TGTGCCAGCTCACCCACGCCGGGGGCGCGTGGCACAGATACGCAGTATTTT | CASSPTPGARGTDTQYF
TRBD1 | TRBJ2-7 | TRBV5-1 | - | TGCGCCAGCAAATCCAACCAGGGACAGGGCTACGAGCAGTACTTC | CASKSNQGQGYEQYF
TRBD2 | TRBJ2-7 | TRBV7-2 | many | TGTGCCAGCAGCGAAACTAGCGGGGGGACCTACGAGCAGTACTTC | CASSETSGGTYEQYF
- | TRBJ2-7 | TRBV21-1 | - | TGTGCCAGCAGCAAAGCAGGATTAGGAGATGGCTACGAGCAGTACTTC | CASSKAGLGDGYEQYF
TRBD2 | TRBJ2-7 | TRBV10-3 | - | TGTGCCATCAGTGAGTCGAATGGCGGGGGCTACGAGCAGTACTTC | CAISESNGGGYEQYF
- | TRBJ2-1 | TRBV7-9 | - | TGTGCCAGCAGCTTATCGGACAATGAGCAGTTCTTC | CASSLSDNEQFF
- | TRBJ2-5 | TRBV5-1 | - | TGCGCCAGCAGCTTGGAGAGCAGCCAAGAGACCCAGTACTTC | CASSLESSQETQYF
TRBD2 | TRBJ2-3 | TRBV5-5 | - | TGTGCCAGCAGCTTGGGATTAGCGGGGGGTCTTAAGTATACGCAGTATTTT | CASSLGLAGGLKYTQYF
TRBD1 | TRBJ2-7 | TRBV29-1 | once | TGCAGCGTTGAAATAACCGGGACAGGGTCCGAGCAGTACTTC | CSVEITGTGSEQYF
TRBD2 | TRBJ2-3 | TRBV7-2 | - | TGTGCCAGCAGCTTAGTTGCTAGCGGGGGAGATACGCAGTATTTT | CASSLVASGGDTQYF
TRBD1 | TRBJ2-2 | TRBV18 | - | TGTGCCAGCTCACCCTGGGACAGGGTGGCCGGGGAGCTGTTTTTT | CASSPWDRVAGELFF
TRBD1 | TRBJ2-3 | TRBV5-1 | - | TGCGCCAGCAGCGGTGAACAGGGGGCGCGAGATACGCAGTATTTT | CASSGEQGARDTQYF
TRBD1 | TRBJ2-5 | TRBV15 | once | TGTGCCACCAGCAGAGGAGGACAGGGTATCCAAGAGACCCAGTACTTC | CATSRGGQGIQETQYF